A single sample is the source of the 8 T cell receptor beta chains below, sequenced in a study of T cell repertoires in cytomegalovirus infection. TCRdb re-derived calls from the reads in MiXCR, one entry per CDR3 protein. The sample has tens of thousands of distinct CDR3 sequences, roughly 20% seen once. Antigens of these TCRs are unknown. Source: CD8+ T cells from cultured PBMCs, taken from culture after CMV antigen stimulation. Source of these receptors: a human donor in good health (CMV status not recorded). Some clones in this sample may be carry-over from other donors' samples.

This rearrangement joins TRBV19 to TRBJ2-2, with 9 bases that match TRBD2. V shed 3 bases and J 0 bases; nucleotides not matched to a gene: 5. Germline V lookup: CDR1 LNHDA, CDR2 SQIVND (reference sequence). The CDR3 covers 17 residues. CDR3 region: CASSMNLAGPNTGELFF. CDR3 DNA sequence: TGTGCCAGTAGTATGAACCTAGCGGGGCCGAACACCGGGGAGCTGTTTTTT.

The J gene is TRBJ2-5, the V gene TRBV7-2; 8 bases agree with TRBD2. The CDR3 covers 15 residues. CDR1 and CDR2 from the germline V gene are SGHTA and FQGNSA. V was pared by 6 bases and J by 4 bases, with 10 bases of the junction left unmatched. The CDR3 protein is CASSSYRGGRETQYF. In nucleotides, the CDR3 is TGTGCCAGCAGTTCCTATCGGGGGGGACGAGAGACCCAGTACTTC.

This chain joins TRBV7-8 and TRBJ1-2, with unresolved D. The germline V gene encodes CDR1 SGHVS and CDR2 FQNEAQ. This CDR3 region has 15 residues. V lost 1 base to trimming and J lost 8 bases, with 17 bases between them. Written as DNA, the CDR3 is TGTGCCAGCAGCTTAGAGGCCATTCCTGCAGGCGGCTACACCTTC. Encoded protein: CASSLEAIPAGGYTF.

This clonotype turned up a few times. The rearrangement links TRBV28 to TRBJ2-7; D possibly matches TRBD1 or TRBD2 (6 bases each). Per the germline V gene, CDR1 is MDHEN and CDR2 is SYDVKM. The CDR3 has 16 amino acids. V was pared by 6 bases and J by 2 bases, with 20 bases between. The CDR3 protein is CASRPSGGRVTYEQYF. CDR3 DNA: TGTGCCAGCAGGCCCAGTGGGGGGCGAGTCACCTACGAGCAGTACTTC.

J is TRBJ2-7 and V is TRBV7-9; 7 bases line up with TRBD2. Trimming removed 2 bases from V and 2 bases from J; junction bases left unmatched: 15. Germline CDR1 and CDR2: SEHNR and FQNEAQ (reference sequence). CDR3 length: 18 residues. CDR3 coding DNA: TGTGCCAGCAGCTTACCTACCGTGGGGGGGACCATCACCTACGAGCAGTACTTC. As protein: CASSLPTVGGTITYEQYF.

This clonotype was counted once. This CDR3 reads CASSSPSLLIEAFF. Written as DNA, the CDR3 is TGTGCCAGCAGCTCTCCCTCATTATTAATTGAAGCTTTCTTT. J is TRBJ1-1 and V is TRBV7-2, with no clear D. Trimming removed 4 bases at V and 7 bases at J, with 16 bases between. In germline, CDR1 is SGHTA, CDR2 FQGNSA. This CDR3 contains 14 residues. Combining the CDR3 with reference TRBV7-2 and TRBJ1-1 gives the whole variable domain GAGVSQSPSNKVTEKGKDVELRCDPISGHTALYWYRQSLGQGLEFLIYFQGNSAPDKSGLPSDRFSAERTGGSVSTLTIQRTQQEDSAVYLCASSSPSLLIEAFFGQGTRLTVV.

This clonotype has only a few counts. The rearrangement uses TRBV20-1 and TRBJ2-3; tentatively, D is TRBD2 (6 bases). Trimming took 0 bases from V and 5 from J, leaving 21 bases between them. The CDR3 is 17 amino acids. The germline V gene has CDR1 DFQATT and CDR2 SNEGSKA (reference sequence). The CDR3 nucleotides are TGCAGTGCTAGAGATCCCTGGGCGGGGACGACAAAAGATACGCAGTATTTT. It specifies CSARDPWAGTTKDTQYF.

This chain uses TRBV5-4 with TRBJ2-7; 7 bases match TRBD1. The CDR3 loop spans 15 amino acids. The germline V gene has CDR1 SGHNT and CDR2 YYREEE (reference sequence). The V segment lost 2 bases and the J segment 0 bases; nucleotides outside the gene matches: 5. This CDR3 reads CASSFRGQSSYEQYF. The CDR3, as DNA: TGTGCCAGCAGCTTTAGGGGACAGAGCTCCTACGAGCAGTACTTC.